This TCR beta chain was identified during a study of T-cell memory formation after mild COVID-19. Whole-study findings and limits: Clones contracting day 15 to 85 were balanced CD4/CD8; later expanders leaned CD4+.

TCRdb redid the calling of the 5' RACE reads with MiXCR, one entry per CDR3 protein. The table has 110,000 or so distinct CDR3 sequences, 22% seen once; the top ten hold 41%. Trimming removed 3 bases from V and 6 bases from J; junction bases left unmatched: 4. The germline CDR1 and CDR2 sequences are SGDLS and YYNGEE. CDR3 length equals 15 residues. This clonotype was observed a few times. Its antigen is not known. The receptor was isolated from a man aged 18 to 29 who had mild COVID-19 (a few samples of this study predate the infection). Cell type and time point are not known. The rearrangement uses TRBV9 and TRBJ2-1, with 12 positions matching TRBD2. The source material was PBMCs or a T cell subset sorted from them (not recorded which). The CDR3 protein is CASSGGLAGSNEQFF. The CDR3 DNA follows: TGTGCCAGCAGCGGAGGACTAGCGGGGTCCAATGAGCAGTTCTTC.